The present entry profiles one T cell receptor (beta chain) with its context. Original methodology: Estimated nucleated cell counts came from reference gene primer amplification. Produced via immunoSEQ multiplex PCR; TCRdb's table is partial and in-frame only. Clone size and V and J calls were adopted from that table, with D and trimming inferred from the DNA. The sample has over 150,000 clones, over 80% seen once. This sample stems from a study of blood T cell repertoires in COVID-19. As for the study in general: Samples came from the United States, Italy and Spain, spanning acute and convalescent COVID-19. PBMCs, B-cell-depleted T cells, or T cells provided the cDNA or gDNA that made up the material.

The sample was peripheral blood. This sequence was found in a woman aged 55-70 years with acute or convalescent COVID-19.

The CDR3 bases are TGTGCCTCCTCCGGGGGGGCGAGGAATGAGCAGTTCTTC. Translation: CASSGGARNEQFF. This chain joins TRBV9 and TRBJ2-1, with TRBD2 matching over 8 bases. CDR1 is SGDLS and CDR2 is YYNGEE in the germline V gene. V was pared by 10 bases and J by 7 bases, with 10 bases of the junction left unmatched. There are 13 residues in the CDR3.